The T cell receptor (beta chain) under discussion was sequenced for a study of blood T cell repertoires in COVID-19. The V segment lost 5 bases and the J segment 4 bases; nucleotides outside the gene matches: 11. The length of the CDR3 is 16 residues. Germline CDR1 reads KGHSH; CDR2 reads LQKENI. Libraries were prepared by immunoSEQ multiplex PCR; TCRdb keeps only in-frame clonotypes and omits some of them. The table has under 80,000 clones, just under 95% seen once; the top ten hold approximately 5%. The sample taken for sequencing was peripheral blood. The sequence came from a human donor in a cohort sampled during active COVID-19. The chain has TRBV18 and TRBJ2-7, with 10 bases matching TRBD2. The CDR3 protein is CASSAGSSGGKYEQYF. The CDR3 bases are TGTGCCAGCTCAGCGGGTAGTAGCGGGGGGAAATACGAGCAGTACTTC.